This TCR beta chain was found in a study of CD8+CD57+ T cells in acquired aplastic anemia. About this clonotype itself: The junction and the germline gene differ at one end; a read error may be behind it.

CD8+CD57+ cell expansion, shown by flow cytometry, had occurred in the patients selected for sequencing. Germline CDR1 reads SNHLY; CDR2 reads FYNNEI. This CDR3 is 14 amino acids long. Researchers used genomic DNA as the template to profile TCR beta VDJ and CDR3. Via MiXCR, TCRdb re-called the reads, giving one row per CDR3 protein. The sample lists about 260,000 distinct CDR3 sequences; approximately 79% were seen once. The specimen sequenced was sorted CD4+, CD8+, or CD8+CD57+ T cells (not recorded which) from PBMCs. This chain connects TRBV2 to TRBJ2-5, with D possibly being TRBD1 or TRBD2 (6 bases each). This clonotype originated in a human donor with aplastic anemia. The CDR3 is CATGKGGTHTTQFF. In DNA, the CDR3 is TGTGCCACCGGGAAGGGGGGCACACATACGACCCAGTTTTTC.